The 10 T cell receptor beta chains reported below all come from one sample, sequenced in a study of cytomegalovirus exposure and HLA in healthy donors. The study ran its PCR with 60 Vbeta and 13 Jbeta primers. Sequenced by immunoSEQ multiplex PCR; TCRdb stores in-frame clones only, minus some. The profile shows fewer than 200,000 clones, approximately 75% of them singletons. The material sequenced was PBMCs. These TCRs come from a woman aged 18-29 years in good health and CMV-seronegative.

A remark on this clone: At one end the junction does not follow the germline gene, possibly because of a read error. The chain carries TRBV7-6 and TRBJ2-2; D gene ambiguous. This CDR3 is built from 13 residues. Germline CDR1 reads SGHVS; CDR2 reads FNYEAQ. The CDR3 loop is CANSFSGAGELFF. The CDR3 DNA is TGTGCCAACAGCTTTTCCGGTGCTGGGGAGCTGTTTTTT.

A single count supports this clone. The chain links TRBV14 to TRBJ2-1; 16 nucleotides match TRBD2. The CDR3 runs 19 residues. V gave up 5 bases and J gave up 3 bases; unmatched junction bases: 10. Germline CDR1 and CDR2: SGHDN and FVKESK. The CDR3 is CASSETGTSGRAFYNEQFF. The CDR3 coding sequence is TGTGCCAGCAGCGAAACCGGGACTAGCGGGAGGGCCTTCTACAATGAGCAGTTCTTC. Drawing the rest from reference TRBV14 and TRBJ2-1, the complete variable domain is EAGVTQFPSHSVIEKGQTVTLRCDPISGHDNLYWYRRVMGKEIKFLLHFVKESKQDESGMPNNRFLAERTGGTYSTLKVQPAELEDSGVYFCASSETGTSGRAFYNEQFFGPGTRLTVL.

The chain joins TRBV28 to TRBJ2-7, with a possible D match to TRBD2 (6 bases). Trimming stripped 3 bases from V and 3 bases from J, with 27 bases between. From germline, CDR1 is MDHEN and CDR2 SYDVKM. This CDR3 is built from 19 residues. The CDR3 reads CASSFWWRAKKTRYYEQYF. DNA for the CDR3: TGTGCCAGCAGTTTCTGGTGGAGAGCTAAGAAGACTAGGTACTACGAGCAGTACTTC.

V gene TRBV5-6 combines with J gene TRBJ1-2, with unresolved D. The CDR3 extends over 13 amino acids. Germline V gene data show CDR1 as SGHDT and CDR2 as YYEEEE. Trimming left V 1 base short and J 4 bases short, with 8 bases between. The CDR3 reads CASSLSYSYGYTF. The CDR3 coding sequence is TGTGCCAGCAGCTTGTCTTACAGCTATGGCTACACCTTC.

The chain carries TRBV13 and TRBJ2-7; TRBD2 matches 9 bases. Germline CDR1 is PRHDT and CDR2 is FYEKMQ (reference sequence). Trimming at V came to 5 bases and at J to 3 bases, leaving 5 bases not matched to a gene. The CDR3 totals 14 residues. The CDR3 sequence is CASSPGRGGYEQYF. Here the CDR3 DNA reads TGTGCCAGCAGCCCGGGGCGGGGGGGCTACGAGCAGTACTTC.

The rearrangement joins TRBV28 to TRBJ1-5; D gene unclear. Trimming cost V 2 bases and J 0 bases, with 11 bases left between them. The CDR3 is 16 residues long. CDR1 and CDR2 (germline): MDHEN, SYDVKM. The CDR3: CASSLGQADSNQPQHF. DNA for the CDR3: TGTGCCAGCAGTTTAGGGCAGGCAGATAGCAATCAGCCCCAGCATTTT. Full variable domain (outside the CDR3, taken from reference TRBV28 and TRBJ1-5): DVKVTQSSRYLVKRTGEKVFLECVQDMDHENMFWYRQDPGLGLRLIYFSYDVKMKEKGDIPEGYSVSREKKERFSLILESASTNQTSMYLCASSLGQADSNQPQHFGDGTRLSIL.

The genes are TRBV13 and TRBJ1-1; no clear D gene. The length of the CDR3 is 16 residues. CDR1 is PRHDT, CDR2 FYEKMQ, per germline (reference sequence). Deletions cut 5 bases from V and 1 base from J, with 17 bases between. CDR3 loop: CASSPPPSGKNTEAFF. DNA of the CDR3: TGTGCCAGCAGCCCACCCCCCTCGGGGAAGAACACTGAAGCTTTCTTT.

CDR3 in DNA: TGTGCCAGCAGTCGGGACAGGGAGTTGGCCTACGAGCAGTACTTC. Protein product: CASSRDRELAYEQYF. This chain connects TRBV28 to TRBJ2-7, with 9 bases lining up with TRBD1. Germline assignment: CDR1 MDHEN and CDR2 SYDVKM. Trimming at V came to 5 bases and at J to 2 bases, leaving 7 bases not matched to a gene. CDR3 length: 15 amino acids.

This clone was seen only a few times. This chain connects TRBV10-1 to TRBJ2-1; 9 nucleotides match TRBD2. CDR1 is WNHNN and CDR2 is SYGVQD in the germline V gene (reference sequence). The V and J ends lost 2 bases and 0 bases, in that order; junction bases with no gene match: 5. The CDR3 is made up of 17 amino acids. This chain's CDR3 is CASSEGLASPSYNEQFF. In DNA, the CDR3 is TGCGCCAGCAGTGAGGGACTAGCGAGTCCCTCCTACAATGAGCAGTTCTTC.

This chain connects TRBV9 to TRBJ2-2; 9 bases line up with TRBD1. Germline trimming cut 7 bases from V and 4 bases from J; bases unmatched to any gene: 8. The CDR3 has 15 amino acids. CDR1 and CDR2 from the germline V gene are SGDLS and YYNGEE. CDR3 residues: CASQPGQGRTGELFF. Written as DNA, the CDR3 is TGTGCCAGCCAACCGGGACAGGGACGCACCGGGGAGCTGTTTTTT.